Below, 20 T cell receptor beta chains from the same sample are listed, as sequenced in a study of blood T cells in healthy people across ages. For the second PCR, which ran for roughly 6 to 11 cycles, a sample-barcoded 5' primer and a J-beta primer mix were used. A single record per CDR3 protein comes from TCRdb applying MiXCR to the 5' RACE reads. In the table there are about 1,400,000 distinct CDR3 sequences, around 59% of which are singletons. Sequenced material: blood. These receptors originate from a young man in good health.

The V and J genes are TRBV7-2 and TRBJ2-7; D not resolved. This CDR3 region has 13 residues. Per germline, CDR1 SGHTA and CDR2 FQGNSA. V dropped 5 bases and J dropped 0 bases, with 8 bases sitting between them. The CDR3 nucleotides read TGTGCCAGCAGCATTCTGGCCTCCTACGAGCAGTACTTC. Translated: CASSILASYEQYF.

The V and J genes are TRBV5-1 and TRBJ2-7; TRBD2 might be the D (5 bases). The germline V and J ends were trimmed by 0 bases and 0 bases, with 13 bases remaining between them. CDR3 length equals 16 residues. Germline CDR1 is SGHRS and CDR2 is YFSETQ. The CDR3 sequence: CASSLDSAGSSYEQYF. The CDR3 coding sequence is TGCGCCAGCAGCTTGGATTCGGCGGGTAGCTCCTACGAGCAGTACTTC.

V and J are TRBV7-6 and TRBJ2-5, with 7 bases lining up with TRBD2. The tail of the sequence fits TRBJ2-7 better, so the J call may be wrong. Per the germline V gene, CDR1 is SGHVS and CDR2 is FNYEAQ. CDR3 length equals 14 residues. CDR3 DNA sequence: TGTGCCAGCAGCTCCCTGTGGGGGGGCTACGAGCAGTACTTC. Protein: CASSSLWGGYEQYF.

The rearrangement joins TRBV6-6 to TRBJ1-1; D remains ambiguous. Germline V CDR1 and CDR2: MNHNY, SVGAGI (reference sequence). The CDR3 covers 15 residues. Trimming shortened V by 5 bases and J by 4 bases, and 17 bases separated the two germline ends. CDR3 protein: CASSPPLGSFTEAFF. CDR3 DNA: TGTGCCAGCAGTCCCCCATTGGGTTCTTTCACTGAAGCTTTCTTT.

The CDR3 loop reads CASGRTAGGTEAFF. CDR3 bases: TGTGCCAGCGGACGGACGGCAGGGGGGACTGAAGCTTTCTTT. This chain uses TRBV21-1 with TRBJ1-1; TRBD1 is taken as the D call from the table, unchecked against the DNA. TRBV21-1 is given as a pseudogene. The length of the CDR3 is 14 residues.

The rearrangement joins TRBV20-1 to TRBJ2-1, with D perhaps given as TRBD1 or TRBD2 (5 bases each). The tail of the sequence fits TRBJ2-7 better, so the J call may be wrong. In germline, CDR1 is DFQATT, CDR2 SNEGSKA (reference sequence). This CDR3 has 15 residues. CDR3 nucleotides: TGCAGTGCTAGACGGGACCAGGCCCTATTTAGCGAGCAGTACTTC. Amino acids: CSARRDQALFSEQYF.

The chain combines TRBV6-5 with TRBJ2-3; 10 bases align to TRBD2. Germline V gene sequence: CDR1 MNHEY, CDR2 SVGAGI. V lost 7 bases and J lost 4; bases outside the gene matches: 5. CDR3 size: 14 residues. In DNA, the CDR3 is TGTGCCAGCAAACTAGCGGGGATATCAGATACGCAGTATTTT. Protein sequence: CASKLAGISDTQYF.

Concerning this clonotype: Mismatch with germline at one junction end may stem from a read error. The rearrangement links TRBV7-9 to TRBJ1-2, with D possibly matching TRBD1 (6 bases). Per germline, CDR1 SEHNR and CDR2 FQNEAQ (reference sequence). CDR3 length equals 15 residues. DNA of the CDR3: TGTGTCAGCAGCTTGGCGCAGACAGGCGTTTCTGGCTACACCTTC. As protein: CVSSLAQTGVSGYTF.

This chain uses TRBV4-2 with TRBJ2-6; no firm D call. The length of the CDR3 is 15 residues. Germline V CDR1 and CDR2: LGHNA, YNFKEQ. V dropped 1 base and J dropped 4 bases, with 8 bases sitting between them. The CDR3 loop is CASSQGPGGANVLTF. CDR3 DNA: TGTGCCAGCAGCCAAGGGCCCGGGGGGGCCAACGTCCTGACTTTC.

This chain uses TRBV4-2 with TRBJ2-1; D is ambiguous. Germline V gene lookup returns CDR1 LGHNA and CDR2 YNFKEQ. V was cut by 0 bases and J by 5 bases, with 8 bases left in between. CDR3 length: 14 amino acids. This chain's CDR3 is CASSQDPEDNEQFF. The CDR3 nucleotides are TGTGCCAGCAGCCAAGACCCGGAAGACAATGAGCAGTTCTTC.

This clonotype was observed a few times. CDR3 nucleotide sequence: TGCAGTGCTAGAGGGTCCACTAGCGGGTCTGCTGAGCAGTTCTTC. Its translation: CSARGSTSGSAEQFF. This rearrangement joins TRBV20-1 to TRBJ2-1; 9 nucleotides align to TRBD2. The CDR3 is 15 amino acids. Germline-derived CDR1 and CDR2 are DFQATT and SNEGSKA (reference sequence). After removal of 1 base from V and 9 bases from J, the junction contained 10 bases not matched to a gene.

The chain is built from TRBV4-2 and TRBJ2-3, with D possibly TRBD1 on 5 matching bases. Trimming removed 4 bases at V and 6 bases at J, with 14 bases between. The CDR3 totals 14 residues. From germline, CDR1 is LGHNA and CDR2 YNFKEQ. The CDR3 spells CASSRTWALDTQYF. CDR3 bases: TGTGCCAGCAGCCGGACATGGGCGTTGGATACGCAGTATTTT.

The rearrangement uses TRBV20-1 and TRBJ2-7; TRBD1 might be the D (6 bases). The V gene's germline CDR1 is DFQATT and CDR2 SNEGSKA (reference sequence). The CDR3 has 15 amino acids. V was clipped by 6 bases and J by 6 bases, with 24 bases between them. This CDR3 reads CSAPQGSRDALEQYF. Written as DNA, the CDR3 is TGCAGTGCCCCCCAGGGGTCTAGAGACGCGCTCGAGCAGTACTTC.

The chain employs TRBV4-1 and TRBJ2-7, with D uncertain. The CDR3 has 15 residues. CDR1 is MGHRA and CDR2 is YSYEKL in the germline V gene. V was clipped by 0 bases and J by 0 bases, with 9 bases between them. CDR3 bases: TGCGCCAGCAGCCAAGATCGGTCCATCTCCTACGAGCAGTACTTC. Amino acid sequence: CASSQDRSISYEQYF.

The V gene is TRBV6-7, the J gene TRBJ1-2, with TRBD1 matching 9 bases. TRBV6-7 carries the ORF label, with uncertain function. The trim removed 6 bases at V and 7 bases at J, leaving 12 bases unmatched. The CDR3 runs to 15 residues. This CDR3 reads CASRLSGTGFPGYTF. The CDR3 bases are TGTGCCAGCAGACTCTCCGGGACAGGGTTCCCTGGCTACACCTTC.

CDR3 loop: CSVEDPGQEEETQYF. DNA of the CDR3: TGCAGCGTTGAAGACCCGGGACAGGAAGAAGAGACCCAGTACTTC. The chain carries TRBV29-1 and TRBJ2-7, with 8 bases aligning to TRBD1. The DNA end lines up better with TRBJ2-5; the J call may be wrong. Germline values: CDR1 SQVTM, CDR2 ANQGSEA. The CDR3 has 15 residues.

The CDR3 region is CATEGAPSTDTQYF. The CDR3 nucleotides read TGTGCCACCGAGGGGGCCCCCAGCACAGATACGCAGTATTTT. The chain is built from TRBV15 and TRBJ2-3; 7 bases match TRBD1. Per the germline V gene, CDR1 is LNHNV and CDR2 is YYDKDF (reference sequence). After removal of 8 bases from V and 0 bases from J, the junction contained 5 bases not matched to a gene. The CDR3 totals 14 residues.

This rearrangement joins TRBV29-1 to TRBJ1-2, with TRBD1 as a possible D gene (5 bases). The germline gives CDR1 SQVTM, CDR2 ANQGSEA. Trimming stripped 4 bases from V and 4 bases from J, with 13 bases between. The CDR3 is 13 amino acids. CDR3 in amino acids: CSVVLGQGYGYTF. The DNA for the CDR3 is TGCAGCGTTGTTCTGGGGCAGGGCTATGGCTACACCTTC.

The chain uses TRBV28 and TRBJ2-7, with D possibly matching TRBD2 (7 bases). The last part of the DNA fits TRBJ2-5 better; the J call may be wrong. The CDR3 loop spans 13 amino acids. CDR1 and CDR2 from the germline V gene are MDHEN and SYDVKM. The CDR3 here is CASSFRGAGTQYF. CDR3 nucleotide sequence: TGTGCCAGCAGTTTTCGGGGGGCGGGGACCCAGTACTTC.

The chain employs TRBV6-5 and TRBJ2-7, with D perhaps matching TRBD2 (6 bases). Looked up from germline, CDR1 is MNHEY and CDR2 is SVGAGI. CDR3 length equals 14 residues. V lost 6 bases and J lost 3, with 15 bases in between. The CDR3 DNA reads as TGTGCCAGCAGCCCCGGGACTCGTATCTACGAGCAGTACTTC. Protein: CASSPGTRIYEQYF.